This T cell receptor beta chain was recovered during a study of blood T cell repertoires in COVID-19. Study-wide background: Acute-phase and convalescent COVID-19 samples originated in the United States, Italy and Spain.

The CDR3 is 14 amino acids. V was trimmed by 3 bases and J by 7 bases, leaving 15 bases between them. CDR1 is SGHTA and CDR2 is FQGNSA in the germline V gene. Per the study methods: Quantification of nucleated cells was approximated via reference gene primer amplification. TCRdb's table, derived via immunoSEQ multiplex PCR, lists solely in-frame clones and lacks some. V and J calls plus clone size are reproduced from that table; the DNA served to infer D and trimming. The sample includes about 90,000 clones, just under 85% seen only once; the top ten take over 9.5%. The specimen was peripheral blood. The chain joins TRBV7-2 to TRBJ2-5, with D perhaps matching TRBD1 (5 bases). The receptor comes from an older woman with active or convalescent COVID-19. CDR3 amino acids: CASSFDRRHGTQYF. CDR3 nucleotides: TGTGCCAGCAGCTTTGACAGACGACACGGGACCCAGTACTTC. Full variable domain (missing parts from reference TRBV7-2 and TRBJ2-5): GAGVSQSPSNKVTEKGKDVELRCDPISGHTALYWYRQSLGQGLEFLIYFQGNSAPDKSGLPSDRFSAERTGGSVSTLTIQRTQQEDSAVYLCASSFDRRHGTQYFGPGTRLLVL.